Presented here are 18 T cell receptor beta chains from one specimen sequenced in a study of OX40 agonist ivuxolimab in advanced cancers. Clones were read by immunoSEQ multiplex PCR, and TCRdb kept only the in-frame ones, dropping some. Of about 40,000 clones listed, 85% to 90% were seen once; the top ten hold under 15%. The material sequenced was CD4+ or CD8+ T cells sorted from blood, taken in a trial of the OX40 agonist ivuxolimab. The source is an adult with an advanced solid tumor such as melanoma, head and neck, liver or kidney cancer.

This clone ranks as large. The gene calls are TRBV4-1 and TRBJ2-1; D may be TRBD2 (6 bases). Germline CDR1 reads MGHRA; CDR2 reads YSYEKL. This CDR3 contains 15 residues. Between the trimmed V and J ends, which lost 0 bases and 4 bases, there was a span of 10 bases. As DNA, the CDR3 is TGCGCCAGCAGCCAAGAGGGACTCCCTTACAATGAGCAGTTCTTC. This sequence encodes CASSQEGLPYNEQFF.

This chain's CDR3 is CASSRYNYGYTF. Written as DNA, the CDR3 is TGTGCCAGCAGCCGATATAACTATGGCTACACCTTC. The rearrangement joins TRBV5-6 to TRBJ1-2; D call uncertain. Germline V gene data show CDR1 as SGHDT and CDR2 as YYEEEE. Trimming removed 4 bases from V and 1 base from J, with 5 bases in between. The CDR3 runs to 12 residues.

This clone was counted a few times. The chain uses TRBV19 and TRBJ1-1; D is unclear. The CDR3 consists of 11 residues. Germline assignment: CDR1 LNHDA and CDR2 SQIVND (reference sequence). Trimming removed 5 bases at V and 8 bases at J, with 9 bases between. The CDR3 DNA reads TGTGCCAGTAGTCTCCTTCGGGAAGCTTTCTTT. As protein: CASSLLREAFF.

This chain links TRBV7-9 with TRBJ1-2; D is undetermined. In germline, CDR1 is SEHNR, CDR2 FQNEAQ (reference sequence). Trimming stripped 3 bases from V and 8 bases from J, with 16 bases between. There are 14 residues in the CDR3. CDR3 bases: TGTGCCAGCAGCTTTCCCGATTTTTCCGACGGCTACACCTTC. It encodes CASSFPDFSDGYTF.

V is TRBV5-1 and J is TRBJ2-2; the D gene is possibly TRBD1 (6 bases). Trimming took off 3 bases at V and 6 bases at J, with 18 bases between the two ends. The length of the CDR3 is 16 residues. The germline CDR1 and CDR2 sequences are SGHRS and YFSETQ. The CDR3 nucleotides read TGCGCCAGCAGCTCCCCCGGGACAAGGGAATCCGGGGAGCTGTTTTTT. Translating gives CASSSPGTRESGELFF.

The chain employs TRBV28 and TRBJ2-1, with a weak D call TRBD1 (7 bases). Looked up from germline, CDR1 is MDHEN and CDR2 is SYDVKM. CDR3 length equals 21 residues. Trimming took off 3 bases at V and 1 base at J, with 28 bases between the two ends. The CDR3 region is CASSLGTGQSLGGVSYNEQFF. The DNA for the CDR3 is TGTGCCAGCAGTTTGGGCACGGGACAGTCCTTGGGAGGCGTTTCCTACAATGAGCAGTTCTTC.

The V gene is TRBV7-9, the J gene TRBJ2-3, with D unclear. Germline-derived CDR1 and CDR2 are SEHNR and FQNEAQ (reference sequence). V lost 1 base, J lost 6 bases, and 11 bases lay in between. The CDR3 loop spans 14 amino acids. CDR3 DNA sequence: TGTGCCAGCAGCTTAGAGGTCCCCCTGGATACGCAGTATTTT. It translates to CASSLEVPLDTQYF. Full variable domain (missing parts from reference TRBV7-9 and TRBJ2-3): DTGVSQNPRHKITKRGQNVTFRCDPISEHNRLYWYRQTLGQGPEFLTYFQNEAQLEKSRLLSDRFSAERPKGSFSTLEIQRTEQGDSAMYLCASSLEVPLDTQYFGPGTRLTVL.

The genes are TRBV12-5 and TRBJ2-7, with TRBD1 as a possible D gene (5 bases). Deletions cut 3 bases from V and 0 bases from J, with 12 bases between. This CDR3 has 15 residues. Germline CDR1 reads LGHNT; CDR2 reads FRNRAP. CDR3 nucleotides: TGTGCTAGTGGTTTAGGGCAGGGTCCCTCCTACGAGCAGTACTTC. This gives the protein CASGLGQGPSYEQYF.

This clone was observed once. The gene calls are TRBV13 and TRBJ1-2, with 9 bases fitting TRBD1. V was clipped by 4 bases and J by 7 bases; unmatched bases: 10. The germline gives CDR1 PRHDT, CDR2 FYEKMQ (reference sequence). This CDR3 region has 15 residues. CDR3 sequence: CASSWTGTGRGGYTF. CDR3 DNA sequence: TGTGCCAGCAGCTGGACTGGGACAGGGAGGGGTGGCTACACCTTC. Looking up the rest from reference TRBV13 and TRBJ1-2 gives the full variable domain: AAGVIQSPRHLIKEKRETATLKCYPIPRHDTVYWYQQGPGQDPQFLISFYEKMQSDKGSIPDRFSAQQFSDYHSELNMSSLELGDSALYFCASSWTGTGRGGYTFGSGTRLTVV.

This rearrangement joins TRBV28 to TRBJ1-3; TRBD1 aligns across 11 bases. Germline CDR1 and CDR2: MDHEN and SYDVKM. This CDR3 has 16 residues. Losses at the gene ends were 5 bases for V and 4 bases for J; bases not matched to a gene: 7. The CDR3 loop is CASSRTGGFSGNTIYF. CDR3 DNA sequence: TGTGCCAGCAGTCGGACAGGGGGCTTTTCGGGAAACACCATATATTTT.

The J gene is TRBJ2-4, the V gene TRBV6-1; 9 bases map to TRBD2. CDR3 length equals 14 residues. The V gene end was trimmed by 8 bases and the J gene end by 7 bases; junction bases not matched to a gene: 9. Germline V lookup: CDR1 MNHNS, CDR2 SASEGT. CDR3 amino acids: CASAGGGVRNIQYF. CDR3 nucleotide sequence: TGTGCCAGCGCGGGGGGGGGAGTTAGGAACATTCAGTACTTC.

The chain combines TRBV4-1 with TRBJ2-6, with a weak D call TRBD1 (5 bases). Germline V CDR1 and CDR2: MGHRA, YSYEKL. V shed 8 bases and J shed 0 bases, with 17 bases lying between them. The CDR3 is 17 residues long. For the CDR3, the DNA is TGCGCCAGCCGCAATCCGGCAGGGCGCTCTGGGGCCAACGTCCTGACTTTC. Amino acids: CASRNPAGRSGANVLTF.

The V call is TRBV6-5, the J call TRBJ1-3; 10 nucleotides align to TRBD1. Germline-derived CDR1 and CDR2 are MNHEY and SVGAGI. The J segment lost 4 bases and the V segment lost 7 bases, leaving 1 base of the junction unmatched. The CDR3 has 13 amino acids. CDR3 sequence reads: CASTGQGGNTIYF. The CDR3 DNA is TGTGCCAGCACGGGACAGGGGGGAAACACCATATATTTT.

The chain is built from TRBV6-1 and TRBJ2-5; 7 nucleotides line up with TRBD1. With V trimmed by 2 bases and J by 2 bases, 5 bases remained unmatched. The CDR3 contains 15 residues. Germline CDR1 is MNHNS and CDR2 is SASEGT. DNA of the CDR3: TGTGCCAGCAGTGAACTCCCGGGACAGCAAGAGACCCAGTACTTC. As protein: CASSELPGQQETQYF.

The chain recombines TRBV6-5 with TRBJ1-3, with 7 nucleotides matching TRBD1. The CDR3 runs 15 residues. CDR1 MNHEY and CDR2 SVGAGI come from the germline V gene. J was trimmed by 0 bases and V by 5 bases; bases with no gene match: 4. CDR3 bases: TGTGCCAGCAGTGGGGACAGCTACTCTGGAAACACCATATATTTT. This gives the protein CASSGDSYSGNTIYF.

This clone appeared once. V is TRBV28 and J is TRBJ2-5; D tentatively reads TRBD1 or TRBD2 (5 bases each). The DNA end favors TRBJ2-7, so the J call may be wrong. The CDR3 runs 16 residues. Germline loops: CDR1 MDHEN, CDR2 SYDVKM. Here the CDR3 DNA reads TGTGCCAGCAGTTTATTAGGGGACCTTCGCTCCTACGAGCAGTACTTC. Protein product: CASSLLGDLRSYEQYF.

V gene TRBV6-1 combines with J gene TRBJ2-1, with 10 bases fitting TRBD2. V lost 5 bases and J lost 2; bases outside the gene matches: 3. The CDR3 sequence is 15 residues long. Germline V lookup: CDR1 MNHNS, CDR2 SASEGT. The CDR3 region has the DNA TGTGCCAGCAGTATAGCGGGAGGAACCTACAATGAGCAGTTCTTC. This sequence encodes CASSIAGGTYNEQFF.

The V and J genes are TRBV27 and TRBJ2-7; D is undetermined. V was cut by 6 bases and J by 2 bases, with 11 bases left in between. Germline V gives CDR1 MNHEY, CDR2 SMNVEV (reference sequence). The CDR3 length is 13 residues. In DNA form, the CDR3 reads TGTGCCAGCAGCCCGGGCCGAACCTACGAGCAGTACTTC. Translation gives CASSPGRTYEQYF.